One and the same sample provided the 14 T cell receptor beta chains below, sequenced in a study of T cell responses to AZD1222 COVID-19 vaccine. TCRdb's copy holds only in-frame clones and misses some; the assay was immunoSEQ multiplex PCR. The profile covers about 120,000 clones, with around 90% appearing a single time and more than 7.5% taken by the ten largest. This sample comprised peripheral blood, obtained on day 0 of AZD1222 vaccination. The receptors come from an adult in good health.

The gene calls are TRBV6-6 and TRBJ1-5, with 7 positions matching TRBD1. The CDR3 spans 14 residues. Per the germline V gene, CDR1 is MNHNY and CDR2 is SVGAGI (reference sequence). The J segment lost 6 bases and the V segment lost 0 bases, leaving 2 bases of the junction unmatched. The CDR3 spells CASSYSGGGQPQHF. CDR3 sequence (DNA): TGTGCCAGCAGTTACTCAGGGGGCGGTCAGCCCCAGCATTTT.

The count of this clone is one. V and J are TRBV2 and TRBJ2-1, with TRBD2 as a possible D gene (5 bases). Germline CDR1 is SNHLY and CDR2 is FYNNEI. V lost 3 bases and J lost 9, with 18 bases in between. The CDR3 consists of 15 residues. CDR3 sequence: CASSDGHILGSEQFF. The CDR3 DNA reads as TGTGCCAGCAGTGATGGGCACATCTTGGGGAGTGAGCAGTTCTTC.

This CDR3 reads CASSSPKPRETQYF. Here the CDR3 DNA reads TGTGCCAGCAGCTCCCCAAAACCCCGAGAGACCCAGTACTTC. The rearrangement uses TRBV7-9 and TRBJ2-5; the D is unclear. Germline-derived CDR1 and CDR2 are SEHNR and FQNEAQ (reference sequence). The CDR3 spans 14 residues. Trimming left V 4 bases short and J 4 bases short, with 13 bases between.

The chain combines TRBV4-1 with TRBJ1-6; perhaps TRBD1 as D (6 bases). Germline-derived CDR1 and CDR2 are MGHRA and YSYEKL. V gave up 3 bases and J gave up 4 bases, with 16 bases separating them. The CDR3 has 17 residues. CDR3 sequence (DNA): TGCGCCAGCAGCCAGTCGGAAGGGACAACTTATAATTCACCCCTCCACTTT. This translates into CASSQSEGTTYNSPLHF.

For the CDR3, the DNA is TGTGCCACCAGGGGACAGGGGGCCACCGGGGAGCTGTTTTTT. It encodes CATRGQGATGELFF. This chain joins TRBV24-1 and TRBJ2-2, with TRBD1 matching 12 bases. There are 14 residues in the CDR3. V lost 7 bases, J lost 4 bases, and 0 bases stayed unmatched. The V gene's germline CDR1 is KGHDR and CDR2 SFDVKD.

This clone was seen ten or more times. This sequence joins TRBV7-9 and TRBJ2-3; D gene uncertain. Germline V gives CDR1 SEHNR, CDR2 FQNEAQ (reference sequence). This CDR3 region has 12 residues. V was trimmed by 1 base and J by 1 base, leaving 0 bases between them. CDR3 nucleotide sequence: TGTGCCAGCAGCTTAGGCACAGATACGCAGTATTTT. Residues: CASSLGTDTQYF.

This clone appeared a few times. The CDR3 region has the DNA TGTGCCAGCACTCAGTCGTCCGACTCCTACGAGCAGTACTTC. Translating gives CASTQSSDSYEQYF. This rearrangement joins TRBV5-8 to TRBJ2-7, with D hard to call. CDR1 is SGHTS and CDR2 is YDEGEE in the germline V gene. V dropped 6 bases and J dropped 0 bases, with 13 bases sitting between them. The CDR3 has 14 amino acids.

The V gene is TRBV28, the J gene TRBJ1-2, with 9 bases identical to TRBD1. Germline CDR1 and CDR2: MDHEN and SYDVKM. J gave up 8 bases and V 3 bases, and 10 bases lay outside the gene matches. This CDR3 region has 15 residues. CDR3 in amino acids: CASSFTAQGAEGYTF. The DNA for the CDR3 is TGTGCCAGCAGTTTCACCGCACAGGGGGCGGAGGGCTACACCTTC.

The chain employs TRBV18 and TRBJ2-5, with 9 bases that match TRBD1. This CDR3 comprises 14 residues. The germline V gene has CDR1 KGHSH and CDR2 LQKENI. The V and J ends lost 4 bases and 4 bases, in that order; junction bases with no gene match: 4. The CDR3: CASSRRDRAETQYF. As DNA, the CDR3 is TGTGCCAGCTCACGCCGGGACAGGGCAGAGACCCAGTACTTC.

This chain connects TRBV2 to TRBJ1-5, with no clear D. The CDR3 covers 12 residues. V was pared by 5 bases and J by 0 bases, with 2 bases between. CDR1 SNHLY and CDR2 FYNNEI come from the germline V gene. CDR3 nucleotides: TGTGCCAGCAGTCGTAGCAATCAGCCCCAGCATTTT. This sequence encodes CASSRSNQPQHF.

The chain carries TRBV12-3 or TRBV12-4 and TRBJ1-4; D gene unclear. The ends were cut back, 6 bases at V and 0 bases at J, with 5 bases in the middle. CDR3 length: 13 amino acids. The CDR3 DNA follows: TGTGCCAGCAGGGCATCAACTAATGAAAAACTGTTTTTT. Protein sequence: CASRASTNEKLFF.

This sequence joins TRBV19 and TRBJ1-6; unclear D gene. Germline CDR1 and CDR2: LNHDA and SQIVND (reference sequence). V shed 3 bases and J shed 14 bases, with 14 bases lying between them. CDR3 length: 13 amino acids. The CDR3 nucleotides read TGTGCCAGTAGTATGGGCGGCGCGGGCACCCTCCACTTT. The encoded protein is CASSMGGAGTLHF.

The chain uses TRBV6-4 and TRBJ1-2, with TRBD1 identical over 7 bases. The CDR3 has 16 amino acids. Per germline, CDR1 MRHNA and CDR2 SNTAGT. With V trimmed by 2 bases and J by 4 bases, 10 bases remained unmatched. The CDR3 is CASSDDGTVPSYGYTF. The CDR3 region has the DNA TGTGCCAGCAGTGACGACGGGACAGTGCCTTCCTATGGCTACACCTTC.

By its share, this clone is medium-sized. V is TRBV19 and J is TRBJ1-1; D not certain. Trimming left V 5 bases short and J 0 bases short, with 7 bases between. CDR3 size: 13 residues. The germline V gene encodes CDR1 LNHDA and CDR2 SQIVND (reference sequence). CDR3: CASSLTLNTEAFF. The CDR3 region has the DNA TGTGCCAGTAGTCTGACATTGAACACTGAAGCTTTCTTT.